This T cell receptor beta chain came from a study of patients and donors after allogeneic stem cell transplantation. In TCRdb, the RT-PCR reads were re-called with MiXCR into one record per CDR3 protein. The sample holds 800,000 to 1,000,000 distinct CDR3 sequences, more than 15% seen once. The sample holds a few counts of this clonotype. This CDR3 has 13 residues. The ends were cut back, 5 bases at V and 6 bases at J, with 13 bases in the middle. The V gene's germline CDR1 is LGHDT and CDR2 YNNKEL (reference sequence). This clonotype originated in a human donor who was either an allogeneic HSCT recipient or a stem cell or donor lymphocyte infusion donor (not recorded which). It is not recorded whose cells these are; they may come from a transplant donor. What was sequenced was blood, either unsorted or a sorted T cell fraction (not recorded which). This chain joins TRBV3-1 and TRBJ1-2; D gene uncertain. The CDR3 DNA sequence: TGTGCCAGCAGCACCCGTGGGGTGGATGGCTACACCTTC. This gives the protein CASSTRGVDGYTF.